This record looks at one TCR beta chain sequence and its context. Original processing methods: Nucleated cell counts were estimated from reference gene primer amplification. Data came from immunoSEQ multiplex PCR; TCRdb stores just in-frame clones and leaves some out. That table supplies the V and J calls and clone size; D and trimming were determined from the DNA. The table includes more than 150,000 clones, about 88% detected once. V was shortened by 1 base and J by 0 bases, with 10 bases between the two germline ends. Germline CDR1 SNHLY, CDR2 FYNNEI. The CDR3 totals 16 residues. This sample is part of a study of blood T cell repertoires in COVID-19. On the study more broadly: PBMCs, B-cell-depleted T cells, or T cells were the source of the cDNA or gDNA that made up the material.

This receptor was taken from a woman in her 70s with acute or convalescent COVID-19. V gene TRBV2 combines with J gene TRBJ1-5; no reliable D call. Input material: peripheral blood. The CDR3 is CASSEGRGYSNQPQHF. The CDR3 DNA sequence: TGTGCCAGCAGTGAAGGTCGCGGATATAGCAATCAGCCCCAGCATTTT.